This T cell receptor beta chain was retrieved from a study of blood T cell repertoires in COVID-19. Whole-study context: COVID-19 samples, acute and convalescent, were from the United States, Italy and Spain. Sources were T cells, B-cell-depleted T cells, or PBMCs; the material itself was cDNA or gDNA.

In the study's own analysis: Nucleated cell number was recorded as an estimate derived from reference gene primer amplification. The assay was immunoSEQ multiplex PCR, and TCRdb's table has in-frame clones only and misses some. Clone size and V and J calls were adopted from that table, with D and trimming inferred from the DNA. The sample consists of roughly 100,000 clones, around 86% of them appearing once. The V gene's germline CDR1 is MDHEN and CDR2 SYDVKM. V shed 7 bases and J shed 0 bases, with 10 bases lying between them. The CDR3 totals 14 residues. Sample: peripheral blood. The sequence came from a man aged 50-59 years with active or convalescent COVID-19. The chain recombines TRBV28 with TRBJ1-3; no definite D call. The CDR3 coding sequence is TGTGCCAGCAACACAGCTCCCTCTGGAAACACCATATATTTT. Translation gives CASNTAPSGNTIYF.